These T cell receptor beta chains were read from a single sample in a study of blood T cell repertoires in COVID-19. Clones were read by immunoSEQ multiplex PCR, and TCRdb kept only the in-frame ones, dropping some. Of fewer than 200,000 clones detected, 78% appear once; the ten largest clones hold roughly 17%. Sequencing was performed on PBMCs or T cells enriched from blood (not recorded which). These receptors came from a woman aged 45-60 years who had recovered from COVID-19. Each CDR3 is given with its conserved first and last residue. D genes are given only for firm matches. Size tells how often a clone was seen (once, few, many) or the class of an expanded clone, and some rows leave it out.

few	TRBV28	TRBJ2-7	TRBD1	TGTGCCAGCGCCGGGGCGGGACAGGGTCGCATCGAGCAGTACTTC	CASAGAGQGRIEQYF
-	TRBV19	TRBJ1-2	TRBD1	TGTGCCAGTAGATTAACAGGGGAGATTAACTATGGCTACACCTTC	CASRLTGEINYGYTF
-	TRBV28	TRBJ1-1	-	TGTGCCAGCAGTTTAGTCATGAACACTGAAGCTTTCTTT	CASSLVMNTEAFF
many	TRBV7-2	TRBJ1-6	-	TGTGCCAGCAGCTTAGGGGCGAATTCACCCCTCCACTTT	CASSLGANSPLHF
-	TRBV27	TRBJ2-1	TRBD2	TGTGCCAGCAGTTTAACCCCGGGACTAGCGGGAGGCCTACACTCCTACAATGAGCAGTTCTTC	CASSLTPGLAGGLHSYNEQFF
-	TRBV7-2	TRBJ1-6	-	TGTGCCAGCAGATTAGGGGGAGGATGGTCACCCCTCCACTTT	CASRLGGGWSPLHF
few	TRBV2	TRBJ1-5	-	TGTGCCAGCAGGGCCCAGAGGGATCAGCCCCAGCATTTT	CASRAQRDQPQHF
-	TRBV21-1	TRBJ1-5	-	TGTGCCAGCAGGAGGGGAGGGGGATCTAGCAATCAGCCCCAGCATTTT	CASRRGGGSSNQPQHF
-	TRBV18	TRBJ2-2	TRBD1	TGTGCCAGCTCACCCAGGGGGCCGGACACCGGGGAGCTGTTTTTT	CASSPRGPDTGELFF
-	TRBV5-6	TRBJ2-1	-	TGTGCCAGCAGCTGGGGGACTCTCAGCAATGAGCAGTTCTTC	CASSWGTLSNEQFF
-	TRBV21-1	TRBJ2-7	-	TGTGCCATCAGGGCGGCGTCGACGAGGTCCTACGAGCAGTACTTC	CAIRAASTRSYEQYF
-	TRBV4-3	TRBJ2-7	TRBD2	TGCGCCAGCAGCCAAGGGGGCGGGGGGAACTACGAGCAGTACTTC	CASSQGGGGNYEQYF
-	TRBV28	TRBJ1-1	-	TGTGCCAGCCGTCGGGGGGACACTGAAGCTTTCTTT	CASRRGDTEAFF
-	TRBV19	TRBJ2-7	TRBD1	TGTGCCAGTAGTATCCGGACAGGGGGCTCCTACGAGCAGTACTTC	CASSIRTGGSYEQYF
few	TRBV27	TRBJ2-7	TRBD2	TGTGCCAGCAGTGCGGGACTAGCACCCCCCTACGAGCAGTACTTC	CASSAGLAPPYEQYF
-	TRBV6-1	TRBJ2-2	-	TGTGCCAGCAGTGGGCTAGCTCAAAGTAACACCGGGGAGCTGTTTTTT	CASSGLAQSNTGELFF
-	TRBV10-3	TRBJ1-1	-	TGTGCCATCAGGCAGGACACTGAAGCTTTCTTT	CAIRQDTEAFF
few	TRBV18	TRBJ2-3	-	TGTGCCAGCTCATCGACAGGTCCAGATACGCAGTATTTT	CASSSTGPDTQYF
-	TRBV6-5	TRBJ1-2	-	TGTGCCAGCAGTCCCTACAACGGGGGGGCGGGTGGCTACACCTTC	CASSPYNGGAGGYTF
-	TRBV11-2	TRBJ2-7	-	TGTGCCAGCAGCTTATTACCGGGACGCGGGACCTACGAGCAGTACTTC	CASSLLPGRGTYEQYF
-	TRBV28	TRBJ1-2	-	TGTGCCAGCAGTTTAGGTGCCAGGGATGGCTACACCTTC	CASSLGARDGYTF
-	TRBV7-9	TRBJ1-2	-	TGTGCCAGCAGCGTGATCCAGCATACAGGCGACGGCTACACCTTC	CASSVIQHTGDGYTF
once	TRBV6-2/TRBV6-3	TRBJ2-3	TRBD2	TGTGCCAGCAGTTACGAACTAGCGGGAGAAAGGACAGATACGCAGTATTTT	CASSYELAGERTDTQYF
-	TRBV10-3	TRBJ2-7	TRBD2	TGTGCCATCAGTCCAGGCGGTTCGGGAGGCTACGAGCAGTACTTC	CAISPGGSGGYEQYF
-	TRBV5-1	TRBJ2-1	TRBD1	TGCGCCAGCAGCTCCACGGGACAGGGGGGATCTGAGCAGTTCTTC	CASSSTGQGGSEQFF
-	TRBV10-3	TRBJ2-1	TRBD2	TGTGCCATCAGGGTGCAGGGGACTAGCGGCCAGCAGTTCTTC	CAIRVQGTSGQQFF
-	TRBV18	TRBJ1-5	-	TGTGCCAGCTCACGGGAGCAGGGGTACAATCAGCCCCAGCATTTT	CASSREQGYNQPQHF
-	TRBV6-4	TRBJ2-3	TRBD2	TGTGCCAGCAGTCAAACTAGCGGGAGGGCAGATACGCAGTATTTT	CASSQTSGRADTQYF
-	TRBV7-6	TRBJ2-7	-	TGTGCCAGCAGCTTACGCAGGGTCGACGAGCAGTACTTC	CASSLRRVDEQYF
-	TRBV27	TRBJ2-1	-	TGTGCCAGCAGTTTATCTACTACCATGACCCACAATGAGCAGTTCTTC	CASSLSTTMTHNEQFF
-	TRBV10-1	TRBJ1-4	-	TGCGCCAGCAGTGAGTCGACAAACCGCGAAAAACTGTTTTTT	CASSESTNREKLFF
-	TRBV4-1	TRBJ1-2	-	TGCGCCAGCAGCCAAGATGTCACAGGGTTGACGGTTATGAGCTACACCTTC	CASSQDVTGLTVMSYTF
-	TRBV11-2	TRBJ1-1	-	TGTGCCAGCAGCTTCCGGACGCCGATAAGTAGGGGAGGTGAGACTGAAGCTTTCTTT	CASSFRTPISRGGETEAFF
few	TRBV28	TRBJ2-7	TRBD1	TGTGCCACCCATCAGGGGGCGTCCTACGAGCAGTACTTC	CATHQGASYEQYF
-	TRBV20-1	TRBJ1-1	-	TGCAGTGCTAGTTTACAAATAAACACTGAAGCTTTCTTT	CSASLQINTEAFF
-	TRBV24-1	TRBJ2-3	-	TGTGCCACCAGTGATTTAAGGTCAGGGGTCGCAGATACGCAGTATTTT	CATSDLRSGVADTQYF
-	TRBV28	TRBJ1-5	TRBD1	TGTGCCAGCAGTCCAGGGACAGGGGGGTTCGGACCTTATAGCAATCAGCCCCAGCATTTT	CASSPGTGGFGPYSNQPQHF
-	TRBV28	TRBJ2-3	TRBD2	TGTGCCAGCAGTTCGACTAGCGGGAGAACAGATACGCAGTATTTT	CASSSTSGRTDTQYF
once	TRBV28	TRBJ1-3	TRBD1	TGTGCCAGCAGTTTGCCAGGGGGAGTTTCGTCTGGAAACACCATATATTTT	CASSLPGGVSSGNTIYF
-	TRBV12-3/TRBV12-4	TRBJ1-2	TRBD1	TGTGCCAGCAGTTTCGGACAGGTCTATGGCTACACCTTC	CASSFGQVYGYTF
-	TRBV25-1	TRBJ2-1	-	TGTGCCAGCAGGGGAGGTGGTGAGCAGTTCTTC	CASRGGGEQFF
-	TRBV28	TRBJ1-2	-	TGTGCCAGCCACGGGGTTAACTATGGCTACACCTTC	CASHGVNYGYTF
-	TRBV7-2	TRBJ2-4	-	TGTGCCAGCAGCACTGGGGCGGCCAAAAACATTCAGTACTTC	CASSTGAAKNIQYF
-	TRBV27	TRBJ2-7	TRBD2	TGTGCCAGCAGTTTCTTAGCGGGAGGTAACGAGCAGTACTTC	CASSFLAGGNEQYF